This T cell receptor beta chain was profiled in a study of human T cells and chemical hapten exposure. The wider study: Weekly diphenylcyclopropenone doses were given to patients' scalps across the roughly 25-week study.

As for time point: pre-sensitization, week 0. The treatment was: therapeutic diphenylcyclopropenone sensitization with weekly scalp DPC. CDR3 length: 12 amino acids. V was cut by 7 bases and J by 2 bases, with 9 bases left in between. The V gene's germline CDR1 is MDHEN and CDR2 SYDVKM. TCRdb fed the RACE reads into MiXCR, producing one record per CDR3 protein. This table holds under 400,000 distinct CDR3 sequences, around 5.5% found once. Specimen: whole blood, collected in connection with sensitization to the hapten diphenylcyclopropenone (DPC). The chain joins TRBV28 to TRBJ2-7; D unresolved. The clonotype originates from a woman in her forties or fifties with alopecia areata. Some clones in this sample may be carry-over from other donors' samples. CDR3 region: CASTESPYEQYF. For the CDR3, the DNA is TGTGCCAGCACGGAGTCGCCCTACGAGCAGTACTTC.